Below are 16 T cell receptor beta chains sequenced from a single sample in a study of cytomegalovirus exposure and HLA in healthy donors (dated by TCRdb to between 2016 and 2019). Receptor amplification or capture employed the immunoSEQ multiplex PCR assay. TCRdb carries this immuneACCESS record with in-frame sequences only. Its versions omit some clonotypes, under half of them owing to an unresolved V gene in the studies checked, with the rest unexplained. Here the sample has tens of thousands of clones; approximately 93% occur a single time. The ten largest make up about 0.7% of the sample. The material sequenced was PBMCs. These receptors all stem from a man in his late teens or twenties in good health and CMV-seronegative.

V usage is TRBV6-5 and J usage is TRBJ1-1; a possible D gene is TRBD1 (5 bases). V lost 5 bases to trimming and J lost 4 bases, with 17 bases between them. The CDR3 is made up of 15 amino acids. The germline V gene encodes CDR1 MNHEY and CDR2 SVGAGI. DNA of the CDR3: TGTGCCAGCAGTCCTCCGGGACGGGGAGGCACTGAAGCTTTCTTT. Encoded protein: CASSPPGRGGTEAFF.

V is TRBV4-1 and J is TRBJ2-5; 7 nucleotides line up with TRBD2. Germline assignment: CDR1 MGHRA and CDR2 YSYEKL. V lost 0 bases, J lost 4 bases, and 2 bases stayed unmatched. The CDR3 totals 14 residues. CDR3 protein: CASSQDGEGETQYF. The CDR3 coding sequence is TGCGCCAGCAGCCAAGATGGGGAGGGAGAGACCCAGTACTTC.

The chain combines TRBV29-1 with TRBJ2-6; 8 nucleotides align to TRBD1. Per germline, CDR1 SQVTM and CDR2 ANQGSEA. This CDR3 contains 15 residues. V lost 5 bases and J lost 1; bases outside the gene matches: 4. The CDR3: CSVRTGRSGANVLTF. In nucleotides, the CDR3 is TGCAGCGTTAGGACAGGGAGATCTGGGGCCAACGTCCTGACTTTC. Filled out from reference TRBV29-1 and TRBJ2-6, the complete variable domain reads SAVISQKPSRDICQRGTSLTIQCQVDSQVTMMFWYRQQPGQSLTLIATANQGSEATYESGFVIDKFPISRPNLTFSTLTVSNMSPEDSSIYLCSVRTGRSGANVLTFGAGSRLTVL.

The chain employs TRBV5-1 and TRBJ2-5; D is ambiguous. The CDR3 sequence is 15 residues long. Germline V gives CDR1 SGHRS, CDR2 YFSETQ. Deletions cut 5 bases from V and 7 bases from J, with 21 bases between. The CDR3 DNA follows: TGCGCCAGCAGACCTACCTCAGGCCTGATGGGGACCCAGTACTTC. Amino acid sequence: CASRPTSGLMGTQYF.

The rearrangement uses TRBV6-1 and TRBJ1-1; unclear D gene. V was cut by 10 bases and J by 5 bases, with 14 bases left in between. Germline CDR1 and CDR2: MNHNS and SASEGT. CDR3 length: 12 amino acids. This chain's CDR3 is CAISPEWTEAFF. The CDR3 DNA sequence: TGTGCCATCTCACCGGAGTGGACTGAAGCTTTCTTT.

CDR3 sequence (DNA): TGTGCCTGGAGCGTAGGGAGGAACTCACCCCTCCACTTT. Residues: CAWSVGRNSPLHF. The chain couples TRBV30 to TRBJ1-6, with D unclear. The CDR3 contains 13 residues. CDR1 and CDR2 from the germline V gene are GTSNPN and SVGIG (reference sequence). The V gene lost 3 bases and the J gene lost 10 bases, with 13 bases spanning the gap.

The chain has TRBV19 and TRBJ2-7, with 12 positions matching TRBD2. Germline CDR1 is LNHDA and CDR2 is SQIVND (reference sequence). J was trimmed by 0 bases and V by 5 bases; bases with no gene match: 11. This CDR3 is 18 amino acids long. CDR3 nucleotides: TGTGCCAGTAGTCCTTCAGGGGGACTAGCGGGTGACTCCTACGAGCAGTACTTC. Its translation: CASSPSGGLAGDSYEQYF. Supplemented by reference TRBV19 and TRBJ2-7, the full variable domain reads DGGITQSPKYLFRKEGQNVTLSCEQNLNHDAMYWYRQDPGQGLRLIYYSQIVNDFQKGDIAEGYSVSREKKESFPLTVTSAQKNPTAFYLCASSPSGGLAGDSYEQYFGPGTRLTVT.

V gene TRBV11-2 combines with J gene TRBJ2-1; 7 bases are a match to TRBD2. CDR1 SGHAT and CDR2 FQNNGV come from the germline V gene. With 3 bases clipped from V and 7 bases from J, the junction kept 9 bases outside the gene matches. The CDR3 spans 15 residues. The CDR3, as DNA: TGTGCCAGCAGCTTGGGGGGGGGTCTTCGTAATGAGCAGTTCTTC. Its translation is CASSLGGGLRNEQFF.

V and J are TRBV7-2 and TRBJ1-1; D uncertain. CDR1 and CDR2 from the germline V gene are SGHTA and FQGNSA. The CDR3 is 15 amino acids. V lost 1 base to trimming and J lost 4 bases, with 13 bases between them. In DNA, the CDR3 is TGTGCCAGCAGCTTAGGGAATTCGCGAGGCACTGAAGCTTTCTTT. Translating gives CASSLGNSRGTEAFF.

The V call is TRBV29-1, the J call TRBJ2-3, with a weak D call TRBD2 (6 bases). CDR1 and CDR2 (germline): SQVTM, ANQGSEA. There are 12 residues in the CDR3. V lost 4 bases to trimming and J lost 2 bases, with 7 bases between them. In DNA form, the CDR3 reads TGCAGCGTTGGGCGGGACACAGATACGCAGTATTTT. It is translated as CSVGRDTDTQYF.

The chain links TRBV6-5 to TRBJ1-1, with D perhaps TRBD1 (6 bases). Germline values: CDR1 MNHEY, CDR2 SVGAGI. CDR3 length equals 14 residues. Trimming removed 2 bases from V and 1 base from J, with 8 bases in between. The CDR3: CASSYTDRNTEAFF. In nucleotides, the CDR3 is TGTGCCAGCAGTTACACGGACAGGAACACTGAAGCTTTCTTT.

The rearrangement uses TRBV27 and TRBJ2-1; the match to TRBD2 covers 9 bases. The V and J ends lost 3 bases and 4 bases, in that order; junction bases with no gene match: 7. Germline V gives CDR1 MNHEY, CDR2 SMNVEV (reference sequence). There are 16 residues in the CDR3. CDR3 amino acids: CASSFMASGVYNEQFF. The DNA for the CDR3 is TGTGCCAGCAGTTTTATGGCTAGCGGGGTATACAATGAGCAGTTCTTC.

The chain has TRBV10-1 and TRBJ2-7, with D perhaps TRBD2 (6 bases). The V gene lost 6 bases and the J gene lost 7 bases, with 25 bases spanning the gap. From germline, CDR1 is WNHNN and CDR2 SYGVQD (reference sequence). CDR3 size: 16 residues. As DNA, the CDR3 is TGCGCCAGCAGGCCCTCTGGGCGGGAAAAGTTTCGGGAGCAGTACTTC. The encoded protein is CASRPSGREKFREQYF.

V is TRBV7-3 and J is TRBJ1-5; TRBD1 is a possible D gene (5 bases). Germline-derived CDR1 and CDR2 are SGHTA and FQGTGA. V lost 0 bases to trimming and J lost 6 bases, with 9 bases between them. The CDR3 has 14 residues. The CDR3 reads CASSLTIGAQPQHF. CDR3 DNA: TGTGCCAGCAGCTTAACGATAGGGGCTCAGCCCCAGCATTTT.

The CDR3 bases are TGCAGCATCGAGATTACAGATACGCAGTATTTT. It yields the protein CSIEITDTQYF. The chain uses TRBV29-1 and TRBJ2-3, with unresolved D. This CDR3 has 11 residues. Germline loops: CDR1 SQVTM, CDR2 ANQGSEA. V lost 8 bases and J lost 3, with 9 bases in between.

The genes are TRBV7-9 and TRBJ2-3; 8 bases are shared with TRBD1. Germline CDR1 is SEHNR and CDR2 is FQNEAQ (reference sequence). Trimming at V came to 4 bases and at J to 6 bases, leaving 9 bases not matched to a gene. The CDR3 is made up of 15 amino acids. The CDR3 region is CASSSGQGHYDTQYF. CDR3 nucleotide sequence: TGTGCCAGCAGCTCTGGACAGGGACACTATGATACGCAGTATTTT. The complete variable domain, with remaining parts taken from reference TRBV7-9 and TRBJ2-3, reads DTGVSQNPRHKITKRGQNVTFRCDPISEHNRLYWYRQTLGQGPEFLTYFQNEAQLEKSRLLSDRFSAERPKGSFSTLEIQRTEQGDSAMYLCASSSGQGHYDTQYFGPGTRLTVL.